The present TCR beta chain was sequenced within a study of technical replicates of blood from a few donors. Sequencing used immunoSEQ multiplex PCR; TCRdb keeps in-frame clones, though not all of them. The sample contains 67,000 or so clones, roughly 89% of which appear only once. This CDR3 spans 15 amino acids. Germline V lookup: CDR1 SGHNT, CDR2 YYREEE (reference sequence). Trimming shortened V by 2 bases and J by 1 base, and 12 bases separated the two germline ends. This TCR was recovered from a human donor in good health. This chain links TRBV5-4 with TRBJ2-5; tentatively, D is TRBD2 (5 bases). The material sequenced was T cells isolated from PBMCs. The CDR3 region is CASSLSGMPQETQYF. In DNA, the CDR3 is TGTGCCAGCAGCTTATCCGGGATGCCCCAAGAGACCCAGTACTTC.